A single sample is the source of the 22 T cell receptor beta chains below, sequenced in a study of blood T cell repertoires in COVID-19. Clones were read by immunoSEQ multiplex PCR, and TCRdb kept only the in-frame ones, dropping some. The table has 90,000 to 110,000 clones, 65% to 90% seen once. Sequenced material: peripheral blood. The receptor source for this set is a man aged 50 to 60 with acute or convalescent COVID-19.

The V gene is TRBV7-8, the J gene TRBJ2-3; TRBD2 might be the D (5 bases). The germline gives CDR1 SGHVS, CDR2 FQNEAQ. The CDR3 has 12 amino acids. Trimming cost V 4 bases and J 3 bases, with 5 bases left between them. CDR3 region: CASSWRTDTQYF. CDR3 nucleotides: TGTGCCAGCAGCTGGAGGACAGATACGCAGTATTTT.

The chain uses TRBV6-5 and TRBJ2-3; 11 bases fit TRBD2. CDR1 and CDR2 from the germline V gene are MNHEY and SVGAGI. The CDR3 spans 15 residues. The trim removed 6 bases at V and 4 bases at J, leaving 6 bases unmatched. CDR3 nucleotides: TGTGCCAGCAGATCACTAGCGGGAGCCCCAGATACGCAGTATTTT. The encoded protein is CASRSLAGAPDTQYF.

This chain uses TRBV2 with TRBJ1-1; TRBD1 might be the D (6 bases). Trimming shortened V by 7 bases and J by 0 bases, and 9 bases separated the two germline ends. The CDR3 is 13 residues long. Germline assignment: CDR1 SNHLY and CDR2 FYNNEI. CDR3: CASIRTVNTEAFF. The CDR3 DNA is TGTGCCAGCATCAGGACAGTGAACACTGAAGCTTTCTTT. The variable domain in full, with the rest retrieved from reference TRBV2 and TRBJ1-1, is EPEVTQTPSHQVTQMGQEVILRCVPISNHLYFYWYRQILGQKVEFLVSFYNNEISEKSEIFDDQFSVERPDGSNFTLKIRSTKLEDSAMYFCASIRTVNTEAFFGQGTRLTVV.

This chain connects TRBV7-2 to TRBJ2-1, with 12 bases lining up with TRBD2. The CDR3 is 15 residues long. V gave up 5 bases and J gave up 8 bases; unmatched junction bases: 7. Germline V gene lookup returns CDR1 SGHTA and CDR2 FQGNSA. The CDR3 region has the DNA TGTGCCAGCAGCATAACTAGCGGGGGGATCTATGAGCAGTTCTTC. It encodes CASSITSGGIYEQFF.

The V gene is TRBV3-1 (or the pseudogene TRBV3-2), the J gene TRBJ2-3, with TRBD1 identical over 10 bases. The CDR3 sequence is 16 residues long. Per germline, CDR1 LGHDT and CDR2 YNNKEL (reference sequence). Losses at the gene ends were 4 bases for V and 4 bases for J; bases not matched to a gene: 8. This CDR3 is CASSRNRQGAADTQYF. CDR3 nucleotide sequence: TGTGCCAGCAGCCGGAACAGACAGGGGGCCGCAGATACGCAGTATTTT.

V is TRBV10-1 and J is TRBJ2-1, with D tentatively TRBD1 (5 bases). The length of the CDR3 is 17 residues. Deletions cut 2 bases from V and 1 base from J, with 15 bases between. Germline V gene lookup returns CDR1 WNHNN and CDR2 SYGVQD (reference sequence). CDR3 nucleotides: TGCGCCAGCAGTGAGGTGGCAGGAAGGGGTTCCTACAATGAGCAGTTCTTC. This codes for CASSEVAGRGSYNEQFF.

V usage is TRBV7-8 and J usage is TRBJ1-4; 7 nucleotides match TRBD1. The germline V gene encodes CDR1 SGHVS and CDR2 FQNEAQ. This CDR3 is 17 amino acids long. Trimming removed 1 base from V and 0 bases from J; junction bases left unmatched: 5. The DNA for the CDR3 is TGTGCCAGCAGCTTAGGGGGACAGTCTGCAACTAATGAAAAACTGTTTTTT. Residues: CASSLGGQSATNEKLFF.

V and J are TRBV2 and TRBJ1-3; TRBD1 is a possible D gene (6 bases). Germline V gives CDR1 SNHLY, CDR2 FYNNEI. Trimming shortened V by 8 bases and J by 0 bases, and 11 bases separated the two germline ends. The CDR3 loop spans 14 amino acids. This chain's CDR3 is CASRQGPSGNTIYF. The CDR3 bases are TGTGCCAGCCGGCAGGGGCCCTCTGGAAACACCATATATTTT.

The gene calls are TRBV4-2 and TRBJ2-1; the D gene is possibly TRBD2 (5 bases). The CDR3 sequence is 13 residues long. Germline V gene lookup returns CDR1 LGHNA and CDR2 YNFKEQ. V lost 1 base to trimming and J lost 6 bases, with 7 bases between them. As DNA, the CDR3 is TGTGCCAGCAGCCAAGTGAGCGGCAATGAGCAGTTCTTC. Translating it yields CASSQVSGNEQFF.

CDR3 residues: CASSWTARPDGYTF. As DNA, the CDR3 is TGTGCCAGCAGTTGGACAGCCAGACCCGATGGCTACACCTTC. J is TRBJ1-2 and V is TRBV11-2, with TRBD1 as a possible D gene (6 bases). This CDR3 has 14 amino acids. From germline, CDR1 is SGHAT and CDR2 FQNNGV. Trimming shortened V by 6 bases and J by 6 bases, and 17 bases separated the two germline ends.

The count of this clone is one. The gene calls are TRBV19 and TRBJ2-3; 7 nucleotides agree with TRBD2. With V trimmed by 1 base and J by 0 bases, 10 bases remained unmatched. The germline V gene encodes CDR1 LNHDA and CDR2 SQIVND (reference sequence). The CDR3 sequence is 18 residues long. The DNA of the CDR3 is TGTGCCAGTAGTATAGGGGCGAGGGGAGGGGCTAGCACAGATACGCAGTATTTT. Translated: CASSIGARGGASTDTQYF.

V and J are TRBV7-9 and TRBJ2-5, with TRBD1 matching 7 bases. The CDR3 sequence is 15 residues long. V lost 1 base, J lost 5 bases, and 7 bases stayed unmatched. The germline CDR1 and CDR2 sequences are SEHNR and FQNEAQ (reference sequence). The CDR3 reads CASSLDLGGGETQYF. CDR3 in DNA: TGTGCCAGCAGCTTAGACCTAGGGGGCGGGGAGACCCAGTACTTC. Full variable domain (rest looked up from reference TRBV7-9 and TRBJ2-5): DTGVSQNPRHKITKRGQNVTFRCDPISEHNRLYWYRQTLGQGPEFLTYFQNEAQLEKSRLLSDRFSAERPKGSFSTLEIQRTEQGDSAMYLCASSLDLGGGETQYFGPGTRLLVL.

The J gene is TRBJ2-7, the V gene TRBV5-4, with D possibly being TRBD1 (6 bases). V lost 4 bases to trimming and J lost 3 bases, with 11 bases between them. The CDR3 sequence is 13 residues long. Germline assignment: CDR1 SGHNT and CDR2 YYREEE (reference sequence). The CDR3 region has the DNA TGTGCCAGCAGCACGCACAGGGTCTACGAGCAGTACTTC. It is translated as CASSTHRVYEQYF.

The chain has TRBV6-5 and TRBJ2-7; D unclear. CDR1 is MNHEY, CDR2 SVGAGI, per germline. The V and J ends lost 7 bases and 9 bases respectively, with 22 bases between them. The CDR3 runs to 14 residues. The CDR3 coding sequence is TGTGCCAGCAAATTAGGCCTAGATATGTCTCGGCAGTACTTC. Encoded protein: CASKLGLDMSRQYF.

The chain carries TRBV19 and TRBJ1-1, with TRBD1 matching over 9 bases. CDR1 LNHDA and CDR2 SQIVND come from the germline V gene (reference sequence). The CDR3 contains 14 residues. J lost 5 bases, V lost 4 bases, and 5 bases had no gene match. As DNA, the CDR3 is TGTGCCAGTAGTACGACAGGGGGTTGGACTGAAGCTTTCTTT. This gives the protein CASSTTGGWTEAFF.

The chain carries TRBV5-6 and TRBJ2-7; D not certain. CDR3 size: 11 residues. Germline V lookup: CDR1 SGHDT, CDR2 YYEEEE. Trimming removed 4 bases from V and 2 bases from J, with 4 bases in between. The CDR3 reads CASSRAYEQYF. CDR3 coding DNA: TGTGCCAGCAGCCGAGCCTACGAGCAGTACTTC.

This rearrangement joins TRBV21-1 to TRBJ2-7; the table gives TRBD1 as D, unverified against the DNA. TRBV21-1 is given as a pseudogene. This CDR3 has 17 residues. The CDR3 coding sequence is TGTGCCAGCAGCAAAAAGGCGAGACAGCGACTCTCCTACGAGCAGTACTTC. It is translated as CASSKKARQRLSYEQYF.

The chain links TRBV29-1 to TRBJ2-1; D possibly corresponds to TRBD2 (5 bases). The CDR3 consists of 16 residues. Germline V lookup: CDR1 SQVTM, CDR2 ANQGSEA. V gave up 1 base and J gave up 9 bases, with 22 bases separating them. Here the CDR3 DNA reads TGCAGCGTTGAAGGCGGGCCAGGCGAGGCGACGAGTGAGCAGTTCTTC. It yields the protein CSVEGGPGEATSEQFF.

This clone was recorded only once. The CDR3 reads CASSQGDTHPYEQYF. The CDR3 region has the DNA TGTGCCAGCAGCCAAGGAGACACCCATCCCTACGAGCAGTACTTC. V gene TRBV3-1 (or the pseudogene TRBV3-2) combines with J gene TRBJ2-7; D ambiguous. The CDR3 extends over 15 amino acids. Between the trimmed V and J ends, which lost 1 base and 2 bases, there was a span of 12 bases. CDR1 and CDR2 from the germline V gene are LGHDT and YNNKEL (reference sequence).

The chain uses TRBV4-1 and TRBJ2-3; TRBD2 aligns across 8 bases. The CDR3 runs to 19 residues. Germline V gene lookup returns CDR1 MGHRA and CDR2 YSYEKL. Unmatched junction bases numbered 16, after V lost 3 bases and J lost 2 bases. Here the CDR3 reads CASSHERGASGRHTDTQYF. The CDR3 nucleotides are TGCGCCAGCAGCCATGAAAGGGGGGCTAGCGGGCGTCACACAGATACGCAGTATTTT.

The V call is TRBV19, the J call TRBJ1-1; 7 bases are shared with TRBD1. V trimming: 5 bases; J trimming: 10 bases; junction bases outside the gene matches: 13. The CDR3 runs 14 residues. Germline assignment: CDR1 LNHDA and CDR2 SQIVND (reference sequence). The chain's CDR3 is CASSLGQAPSAAFF. DNA for the CDR3: TGTGCCAGTAGTCTCGGACAGGCACCATCGGCAGCTTTCTTT.

The chain employs TRBV10-3 and TRBJ1-1; 8 nucleotides agree with TRBD1. The CDR3 consists of 16 residues. V was pared by 2 bases and J by 4 bases, with 9 bases of the junction left unmatched. Germline V gives CDR1 ENHRY, CDR2 SYGVKD. The CDR3 sequence is CAISEGPRQGITEAFF. The CDR3 DNA follows: TGTGCCATCAGTGAGGGTCCGAGACAGGGGATCACTGAAGCTTTCTTT.